This T cell receptor beta chain emerged from a study of T cells in Graves' hyperthyroidism and ophthalmopathy. This CDR3 is 16 amino acids long. V lost 0 bases to trimming and J lost 0 bases, with 9 bases between them. The germline V gene has CDR1 KGHDR and CDR2 SFDVKD. RNA transcripts provided the source from which TCR beta CDR3 regions were amplified. A set of HTBI primers served as the primers for a first-round RT-PCR of the TCR CDR3. TCRdb passed the multiplex PCR reads through MiXCR, listing each CDR3 protein once. Here the sample spans some 490,000 distinct CDR3 sequences, about 16% being singletons. This clonotype was observed many times. Fresh peripheral blood, around 11 ml of it, supplied the PBMCs.

The clonotype was recovered from a woman younger than 45 with Graves' ophthalmopathy. The sequenced material came from blood. The chain recombines TRBV24-1 with TRBJ2-3; D gene uncertain. Written as DNA, the CDR3 is TGTGCCACCAGTGATTTGCAATTCGGTAGCACAGATACGCAGTATTTT. Translating it yields CATSDLQFGSTDTQYF.